This TCR beta chain appears in the sequencing data of a study of T cells in Graves' hyperthyroidism and ophthalmopathy. Study conclusions and caveats: Most thyroid clonotypes expanded above 0.001 were also detected in blood. Patients with ophthalmopathy were separated from those with stable hyperthyroidism by a 13 V-J model.

This clonotype appeared a few times. No antigen is known for it. Amplified TCR beta CDR3 regions came from RNA transcripts. With the HTBI primer set, the TCR CDR3 went through a first round of RT-PCR. TCRdb redid the calling of the multiplex PCR reads with MiXCR, one entry per CDR3 protein. In the table there are 370,000 or so distinct CDR3 sequences, around a quarter of which are singletons. The germline V and J ends were trimmed by 2 bases and 8 bases, with 18 bases remaining between them. The germline V gene encodes CDR1 SGHAT and CDR2 FQNNGV. The length of the CDR3 is 16 residues. The study excluded patients with uncontrolled infection, other autoimmune disease, pregnancy or lactation.

The sequenced sample was blood. This TCR was recovered from a man between 50 and 59 years old with Graves' hyperthyroidism. This chain joins TRBV11-2 and TRBJ1-4; a weak D match, TRBD1 (5 bases). The CDR3 region is CASSLSLADKGEKLFF. Here the CDR3 DNA reads TGTGCCAGCAGCTTAAGTCTTGCGGACAAGGGGGAAAAACTGTTTTTT.